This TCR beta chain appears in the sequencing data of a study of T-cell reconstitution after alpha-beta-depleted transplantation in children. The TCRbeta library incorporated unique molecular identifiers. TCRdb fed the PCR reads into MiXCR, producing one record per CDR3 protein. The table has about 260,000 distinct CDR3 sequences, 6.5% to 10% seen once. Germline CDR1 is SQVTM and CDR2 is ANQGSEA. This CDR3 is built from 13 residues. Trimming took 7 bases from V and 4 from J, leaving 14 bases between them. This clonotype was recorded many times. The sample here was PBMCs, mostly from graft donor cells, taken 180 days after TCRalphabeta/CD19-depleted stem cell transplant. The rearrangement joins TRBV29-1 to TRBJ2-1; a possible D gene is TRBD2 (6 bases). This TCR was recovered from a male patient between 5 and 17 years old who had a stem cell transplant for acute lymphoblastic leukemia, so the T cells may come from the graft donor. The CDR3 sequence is CSGDGGAYNEQFF. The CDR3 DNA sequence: TGCAGCGGAGATGGCGGGGCGTACAATGAGCAGTTCTTC.